This T cell receptor (beta chain) was documented in a study of tumor and adjacent non-tumor tissue in lung cancer. The CDR3 has 15 amino acids. Germline lookup yields CDR1 MNHEY and CDR2 SVGAGI. RNA was extracted from bulk tissue without any cell sorting. The normal lung tissue was taken more than 3 cm from the tumor edge. Three rounds of nested PCR, following a modified ARM-PCR protocol, produced the TCRbeta library. A single record per CDR3 protein comes from TCRdb applying MiXCR to the multiplex PCR reads. The data contain over 100,000 distinct CDR3 sequences, about 61% of them singletons. In the case of this clonotype: One end of the junction varies from germline; a read error may be responsible.

The rearrangement joins TRBV6-5 to TRBJ1-3; D may be TRBD1 (5 bases). The sample was distant non-tumor lung tissue. The source of this sequence is a man aged 55 to 70 with non-small cell lung cancer. The DNA for the CDR3 is TGTACCAGCAGTTACCCGGCGAACGGGAGTCAGGGAATATATTTT. It codes for CTSSYPANGSQGIYF.